The rows below give T cell receptor beta chains drawn from one sample of a study of cytomegalovirus exposure and HLA in healthy donors. Some clones are missing from TCRdb's copy, which holds only in-frame ones; the method was immunoSEQ multiplex PCR. The sample records some 110,000 clones, around 80% being singletons. Material for sequencing was PBMCs. These receptors were taken from a middle-aged man in good health and CMV-seronegative. Both conserved end residues are part of each CDR3. Fields, in order: clone size, J gene, D gene, V gene, CDR3 DNA, CDR3 protein. D genes are given only for firm matches. Clone sizes are given selectively: once, few, many, or a class where the clone is expanded.

>once|TRBJ1-3|.|TRBV5-1
TGCGCCAGCAGCTTGGGTCCCCAGGGCAGGAGCTCTGGAAACACCATATATTTT
CASSLGPQGRSSGNTIYF
>few|TRBJ1-1|TRBD1|TRBV6-6
TGTGCCAGCAGGCCAGACAGGGCCAACACTGAAGCTTTCTTT
CASRPDRANTEAFF
>.|TRBJ2-1|TRBD2|TRBV2
TGTGCCAGCCGTGTAAGAACCGGGACTAGCTACAATGAGCAGTTCTTC
CASRVRTGTSYNEQFF
>few|TRBJ2-5|TRBD2|TRBV11-2
TGTGCCAGCAGCTTTACAGCGGGGAGCCAAGAGACCCAGTACTTC
CASSFTAGSQETQYF
>once|TRBJ2-3|TRBD2|TRBV2
TGTGCCAGTATTAGCGGGGGGAGGACAGATACGCAGTATTTT
CASISGGRTDTQYF
>.|TRBJ2-5|TRBD2|TRBV10-1
TGCGCCACCGCGGGGGGGCTTCAAGAGACCCAGTACTTC
CATAGGLQETQYF
>.|TRBJ1-2|.|TRBV7-9
TGTGCCAGCAGCTTAGCCGACAGTATCAAGGGCTATGGCTACACCTTC
CASSLADSIKGYGYTF
>.|TRBJ1-1|.|TRBV6-1
TGTGCCAGCAGTGAAGGGTGGGGGGGCAAATCTGAAGCTTTCTTT
CASSEGWGGKSEAFF
>.|TRBJ2-7|.|TRBV6-4
TGTGCCAGCAGTTACGACGCAGGTTCTTACGAGCAGTACTTC
CASSYDAGSYEQYF
>.|TRBJ1-5|.|TRBV10-2
TGCGCCAGCAGTGATGGGGCTATCAACAATCAGCCCCAGCATTTT
CASSDGAINNQPQHF
>.|TRBJ2-2|TRBD2|TRBV7-9
TGTGCCAGCAGGAGGGGGACTAGCGGACACACCGGGGAGCTGTTTTTT
CASRRGTSGHTGELFF